This T cell receptor beta chain was captured in a study of blood T cells in healthy people across ages. Notes on the study in general: Higher diversity, along with more naive CD4+ cells, distinguished long-lived donors from aged donors.

With a J-beta primer mix and a sample-barcoded 5' primer, a second PCR ran about 6 to 11 cycles. TCRdb reanalysed the 5' RACE reads using MiXCR and keeps one entry per CDR3 protein. The sample has about 1,800,000 distinct CDR3 sequences; about 30% are singletons. This clonotype came up a few times. Its antigen remains unknown. Total RNA, at least 5 micrograms per sample, was extracted from PBMCs. The CDR3 covers 18 residues. Germline CDR1 and CDR2: SGHTA and FQGNSA. With 1 base clipped from V and 2 bases from J, the junction kept 9 bases outside the gene matches. Sequenced: blood. The chain has TRBV7-2 and TRBJ2-5; 11 bases match TRBD2. The sequence was collected from a woman aged 25 to 39 in good health. CDR3 in DNA: TGTGCCAGCAGCTTAGTGATTCTAGCGGGGGGCCGACAAGAGACCCAGTACTTC. Its protein is CASSLVILAGGRQETQYF. Filled out from reference TRBV7-2 and TRBJ2-5, the complete variable domain reads GAGVSQSPSNKVTEKGKDVELRCDPISGHTALYWYRQSLGQGLEFLIYFQGNSAPDKSGLPSDRFSAERTGGSVSTLTIQRTQQEDSAVYLCASSLVILAGGRQETQYFGPGTRLLVL.